A single sample is the source of the 29 T cell receptor beta chains below, sequenced in a study of blood T cell repertoires in COVID-19 (TCRdb year 2020). Receptors were amplified or captured by the immunoSEQ multiplex PCR assay. TCRdb mirrors the immuneACCESS table, restricted to in-frame sequences. Some clones are absent from its copies; in checked studies, under half trace to an unresolved V gene, and the reason for the others is unknown. The sample table records approximately 290,000 clones; around 81% of these occur just once. The top ten hold 15% to 18% of the sample. Source material: peripheral blood. These receptors all come from a person aged 70 to 85 with COVID-19, enrolled during active disease.

The rearrangement joins TRBV6-2 or TRBV6-3 to TRBJ2-1; D may be TRBD1 (6 bases). V dropped 2 bases and J dropped 5 bases, with 13 bases sitting between them. Germline lookup yields CDR1 MNHEY and CDR2 SVGEGT. This CDR3 region has 15 residues. The CDR3 loop is CASSYNAYRDNEQFF. The CDR3 DNA is TGTGCCAGCAGTTACAACGCCTACAGGGACAATGAGCAGTTCTTC.

The chain uses TRBV7-2 and TRBJ2-2, with 14 bases matching TRBD2. With 4 bases clipped from V and 8 bases from J, the junction kept 6 bases outside the gene matches. Germline V gene lookup returns CDR1 SGHTA and CDR2 FQGNSA. This CDR3 contains 16 residues. The CDR3 sequence is CASSSGLAGGQGELFF. CDR3 DNA sequence: TGTGCCAGCAGCTCCGGACTAGCGGGAGGCCAGGGGGAGCTGTTTTTT.

The J gene is TRBJ2-1, the V gene TRBV24-1; 7 bases match TRBD1. The germline CDR1 and CDR2 sequences are KGHDR and SFDVKD. The trim removed 5 bases at V and 10 bases at J, leaving 13 bases unmatched. The CDR3 runs to 15 residues. The CDR3 DNA is TGTGCCACCAGTGGTGTCCAGGGGGATGATGGAGAGCAGTTCTTC. This encodes CATSGVQGDDGEQFF.

The rearrangement uses TRBV28 and TRBJ1-1; no firm D call. Germline values: CDR1 MDHEN, CDR2 SYDVKM. This CDR3 is built from 15 residues. V was trimmed by 3 bases and J by 5 bases, leaving 16 bases between them. CDR3 nucleotide sequence: TGTGCCAGCAGTTTCCTGACCCGAAGGGAGACTGAAGCTTTCTTT. Translating gives CASSFLTRRETEAFF.

The chain combines TRBV12-3 or TRBV12-4 with TRBJ2-3; unclear D gene. V was cut by 3 bases and J by 4 bases, with 5 bases left in between. There are 12 residues in the CDR3. This CDR3 is CASSLRADTQYF. The DNA of the CDR3 is TGTGCCAGCAGTTTGCGTGCAGATACGCAGTATTTT.

In DNA form, the CDR3 reads TGTGCCAGCTCACCATTGTCGGCGGGAACCTACGAGCAGTACTTC. As protein: CASSPLSAGTYEQYF. This sequence joins TRBV18 and TRBJ2-7, with D maybe TRBD2 (6 bases). Germline V gene lookup returns CDR1 KGHSH and CDR2 LQKENI. The germline V and J ends were trimmed by 2 bases and 2 bases, with 13 bases remaining between them. This CDR3 spans 15 amino acids.

The chain couples TRBV4-2 to TRBJ2-5; a possible D gene is TRBD1 (6 bases). V lost 7 bases, J lost 2 bases, and 14 bases lay in between. This CDR3 region has 14 residues. Germline V lookup: CDR1 LGHNA, CDR2 YNFKEQ. CDR3: CASTTLGAQETQYF. The CDR3, as DNA: TGTGCCAGCACCACCTTGGGGGCTCAAGAGACCCAGTACTTC.

The rearrangement uses TRBV5-1 and TRBJ2-3; TRBD2 matches at 7 bases. Unmatched junction bases numbered 23, after V lost 3 bases and J lost 1 base. CDR1 is SGHRS, CDR2 YFSETQ, per germline. CDR3 length equals 21 residues. CDR3 nucleotides: TGCGCCAGCAGCTCCCCCCCGAGGAGGGCTAGCGGAACACCCGGCACAGATACGCAGTATTTT. Its protein is CASSSPPRRASGTPGTDTQYF.

This sequence joins TRBV7-2 and TRBJ2-1; TRBD1 is a possible D gene (5 bases). V gave up 1 base and J gave up 8 bases, with 15 bases separating them. CDR3 length: 15 amino acids. From germline, CDR1 is SGHTA and CDR2 FQGNSA. In nucleotides, the CDR3 is TGTGCCAGCAGCTTAGGCAGGGCCGCGGATCATGAGCAGTTCTTC. Its protein product is CASSLGRAADHEQFF.

This rearrangement joins TRBV30 to TRBJ1-2, with 7 bases identical to TRBD1. CDR1 and CDR2 (germline): GTSNPN, SVGIG (reference sequence). This CDR3 has 18 residues. V shed 1 base and J 5 bases; nucleotides not matched to a gene: 19. The CDR3 nucleotides are TGTGCCTGGAGTGATGGGGTTGGGACAGCGCCCCCCTCTTATGGCTACACCTTC. Translating gives CAWSDGVGTAPPSYGYTF.

This chain connects TRBV20-1 to TRBJ2-7, with a weak D call TRBD1 (7 bases). Germline CDR1 and CDR2: DFQATT and SNEGSKA (reference sequence). This CDR3 contains 11 residues. V was shortened by 5 bases and J by 5 bases, with 10 bases between the two germline ends. The CDR3 reads CSAGGTDEQYF. CDR3 sequence (DNA): TGCAGTGCTGGAGGGACAGACGAGCAGTACTTC.

The chain carries TRBV3-1 (or the pseudogene TRBV3-2) and TRBJ1-2, with a weak D call TRBD1 (5 bases). Germline V gene data show CDR1 as LGHDT and CDR2 as YNNKEL (reference sequence). This CDR3 region has 14 residues. V was trimmed by 0 bases and J by 4 bases, leaving 9 bases between them. In DNA, the CDR3 is TGTGCCAGCAGCCAAGAGGGGGGGAGCTATGGCTACACCTTC. As protein: CASSQEGGSYGYTF.

The chain carries TRBV7-9 and TRBJ2-1, with D possibly TRBD1 on 6 matching bases. V was clipped by 6 bases and J by 7 bases, with 13 bases between them. This CDR3 is 13 amino acids long. Germline assignment: CDR1 SEHNR and CDR2 FQNEAQ (reference sequence). The CDR3 here is CASSLRRGNEQFF. The DNA for the CDR3 is TGTGCCAGCAGTTTACGCAGGGGTAATGAGCAGTTCTTC. Full variable domain (rest looked up from reference TRBV7-9 and TRBJ2-1): DTGVSQNPRHKITKRGQNVTFRCDPISEHNRLYWYRQTLGQGPEFLTYFQNEAQLEKSRLLSDRFSAERPKGSFSTLEIQRTEQGDSAMYLCASSLRRGNEQFFGPGTRLTVL.

The genes are TRBV4-1 and TRBJ1-2, with 7 bases lining up with TRBD1. CDR1 and CDR2 from the germline V gene are MGHRA and YSYEKL. The CDR3 has 17 residues. The junction had 15 bases not matched to a gene; V was cut back by 4 bases and J by 4 bases. CDR3 protein: CASSPRQEQGFTYGYTF. In DNA, the CDR3 is TGCGCCAGCAGCCCACGACAGGAACAGGGGTTTACCTATGGCTACACCTTC.

The rearrangement joins TRBV7-2 to TRBJ2-7; the D gene is possibly TRBD2 (5 bases). The V end lost 6 bases, the J end lost 7 bases, and 16 bases lay between the germline ends. This CDR3 comprises 13 residues. Germline loops: CDR1 SGHTA, CDR2 FQGNSA. The CDR3 sequence: CASSREGVREQYF. The CDR3 nucleotides read TGTGCCAGCAGTCGAGAGGGAGTAAGGGAGCAGTACTTC.

This clone was detected only a few times. The genes are TRBV5-4 and TRBJ2-5, with D tentatively TRBD1 (6 bases). V shed 5 bases and J shed 1 base, with 18 bases lying between them. Germline CDR1 is SGHNT and CDR2 is YYREEE (reference sequence). The CDR3 consists of 16 residues. CDR3 amino acids: CASSFGPGAIQETQYF. DNA for the CDR3: TGTGCCAGCAGTTTTGGGCCAGGGGCTATCCAAGAGACCCAGTACTTC.

The chain recombines TRBV6-6 with TRBJ1-1; D ambiguous. V was cut by 3 bases and J by 4 bases, with 9 bases left in between. The CDR3 totals 13 residues. In germline, CDR1 is MNHNY, CDR2 SVGAGI (reference sequence). CDR3 sequence reads: CASSYVGSTEAFF. The DNA for the CDR3 is TGTGCCAGCAGTTATGTGGGCAGCACTGAAGCTTTCTTT.

The chain has TRBV6-1 and TRBJ1-2; D is unresolved. The ends were cut back, 5 bases at V and 0 bases at J, with 10 bases in the middle. The CDR3 length is 14 residues. The germline V gene encodes CDR1 MNHNS and CDR2 SASEGT. DNA of the CDR3: TGTGCCAGCAGTTATGAGGGATCTAACTATGGCTACACCTTC. Amino acids: CASSYEGSNYGYTF.

This chain links TRBV7-8 with TRBJ2-7; TRBD2 matches 7 bases. CDR1 and CDR2 from the germline V gene are SGHVS and FQNEAQ. This CDR3 region has 13 residues. The V and J ends lost 5 bases and 2 bases, in that order; junction bases with no gene match: 3. The CDR3 DNA follows: TGTGCCAGCAGCGGCGGGAGAGCCTACGAGCAGTACTTC. Protein sequence: CASSGGRAYEQYF.

The chain uses TRBV6-5 and TRBJ1-2, with 8 bases aligning to TRBD1. The CDR3 length is 14 residues. Germline V gene data show CDR1 as MNHEY and CDR2 as SVGAGI. Losses at the gene ends were 4 bases for V and 10 bases for J; bases not matched to a gene: 11. CDR3 residues: CASSSPGGVPDYTF. The CDR3 DNA reads as TGTGCCAGCAGTTCACCAGGGGGCGTCCCAGACTACACCTTC.

In this sample, this clone turned up once. The rearrangement uses TRBV3-1 (or the pseudogene TRBV3-2) and TRBJ1-1; D remains ambiguous. CDR1 and CDR2 (germline): LGHDT, YNNKEL (reference sequence). V lost 5 bases and J 5 bases, leaving 9 bases between the germline ends. The CDR3 extends over 12 amino acids. The CDR3 DNA is TGTGCCAGCAGCAAACTAGCAACTGAAGCTTTCTTT. It is translated as CASSKLATEAFF.

The V and J genes are TRBV21-1 and TRBJ2-3; the table names TRBD1, a call not compared with the DNA. TRBV21-1 is assigned pseudogene status. The CDR3 runs to 16 residues. For the CDR3, the DNA is TGTGCCAGCAGATTTTTGACAGGGCAAAACACAGATACGCAGTATTTT. Amino acids: CASRFLTGQNTDTQYF.

V and J are TRBV7-9 and TRBJ2-5; D may be TRBD1 (6 bases). V lost 1 base to trimming and J lost 5 bases, with 14 bases between them. Germline CDR1 and CDR2: SEHNR and FQNEAQ (reference sequence). The CDR3 totals 15 residues. This CDR3 reads CASSLEYRVRETQYF. Here the CDR3 DNA reads TGTGCCAGCAGCTTAGAGTACAGGGTAAGGGAGACCCAGTACTTC.

The chain carries TRBV7-9 and TRBJ2-1; perhaps TRBD2 as D (6 bases). This CDR3 has 13 amino acids. CDR1 and CDR2 (germline): SEHNR, FQNEAQ (reference sequence). Trimming took off 0 bases at V and 7 bases at J, with 7 bases between the two ends. The CDR3 is CASSLAGRNEQFF. DNA of the CDR3: TGTGCCAGCAGCTTAGCAGGGAGGAATGAGCAGTTCTTC.

The rearrangement uses TRBV20-1 and TRBJ2-1; 7 bases are shared with TRBD1. CDR3 length equals 14 residues. Germline CDR1 is DFQATT and CDR2 is SNEGSKA (reference sequence). With 3 bases clipped from V and 5 bases from J, the junction kept 7 bases outside the gene matches. As DNA, the CDR3 is TGCAGTGCTAGTGGGGACAGTTTTAACAATGAGCAGTTCTTC. Its protein is CSASGDSFNNEQFF.

The sample holds one count of this clone. The V gene is TRBV6-2 or TRBV6-3, the J gene TRBJ2-2, with TRBD2 matching 7 bases. The J segment lost 4 bases and the V segment lost 4 bases, leaving 3 bases of the junction unmatched. Germline V gene data show CDR1 as MNHEY and CDR2 as SVGEGT. The CDR3 sequence is 14 residues long. CDR3 sequence reads: CASSSREGTGELFF. The CDR3 DNA reads TGTGCCAGCAGTTCTAGGGAGGGCACCGGGGAGCTGTTTTTT.

This chain uses TRBV7-8 with TRBJ2-2; tentatively, D is TRBD2 (5 bases). The V and J ends lost 5 bases and 7 bases respectively, with 17 bases between them. CDR1 is SGHVS and CDR2 is FQNEAQ in the germline V gene. CDR3 length: 15 residues. DNA of the CDR3: TGTGCCAGCAGCCAAATCCCCGGGATCGGCGGGGAGCTGTTTTTT. It codes for CASSQIPGIGGELFF.

The V gene is TRBV3-1 (or the pseudogene TRBV3-2), the J gene TRBJ1-2, with D perhaps TRBD1 (5 bases). Germline CDR1 LGHDT, CDR2 YNNKEL (reference sequence). The CDR3 has 14 residues. The V end was cut by 0 bases, the J end by 6 bases, with 11 bases between. The CDR3, as DNA: TGTGCCAGCAGCCAAGATGTCAGGGTTCATGGCTACACCTTC. Its translation is CASSQDVRVHGYTF.

V usage is TRBV3-1 (or the pseudogene TRBV3-2) and J usage is TRBJ1-2; 7 positions match TRBD1. Germline V gene lookup returns CDR1 LGHDT and CDR2 YNNKEL (reference sequence). Trimming removed 4 bases from V and 1 base from J; junction bases left unmatched: 3. The CDR3 runs to 14 residues. CDR3 sequence reads: CASSRQGGNYGYTF. The CDR3 DNA is TGTGCCAGCAGCCGACAGGGAGGTAACTATGGCTACACCTTC.